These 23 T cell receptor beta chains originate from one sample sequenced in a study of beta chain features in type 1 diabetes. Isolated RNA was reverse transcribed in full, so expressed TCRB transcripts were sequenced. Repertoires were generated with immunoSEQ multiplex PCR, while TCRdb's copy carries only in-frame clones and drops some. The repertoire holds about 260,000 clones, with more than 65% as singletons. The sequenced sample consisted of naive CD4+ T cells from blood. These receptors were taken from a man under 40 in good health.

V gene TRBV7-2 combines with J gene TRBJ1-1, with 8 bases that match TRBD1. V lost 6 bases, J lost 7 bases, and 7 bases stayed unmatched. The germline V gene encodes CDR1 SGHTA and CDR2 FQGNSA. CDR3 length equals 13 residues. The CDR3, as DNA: TGTGCCAGCAGAAAAAACGACAGGGGTGAAGCTTTCTTT. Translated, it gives CASRKNDRGEAFF.

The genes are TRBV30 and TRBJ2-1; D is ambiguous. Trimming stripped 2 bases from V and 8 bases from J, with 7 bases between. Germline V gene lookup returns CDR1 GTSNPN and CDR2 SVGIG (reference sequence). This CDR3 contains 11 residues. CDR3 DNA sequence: TGTGCCTGGAGTCTAAGGGATGAGCAGTTCTTC. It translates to CAWSLRDEQFF.

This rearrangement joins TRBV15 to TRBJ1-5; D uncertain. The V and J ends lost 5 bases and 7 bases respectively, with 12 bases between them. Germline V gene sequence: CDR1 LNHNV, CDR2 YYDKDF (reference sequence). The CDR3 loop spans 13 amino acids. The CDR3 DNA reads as TGTGCCACCAGCTTACAGACACTGCAGCCCCAGCATTTT. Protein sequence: CATSLQTLQPQHF.

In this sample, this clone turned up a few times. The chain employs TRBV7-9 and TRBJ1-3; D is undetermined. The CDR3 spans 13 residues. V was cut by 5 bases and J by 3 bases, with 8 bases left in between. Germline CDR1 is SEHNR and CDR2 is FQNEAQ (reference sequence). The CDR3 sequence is CASSALDGNTIYF. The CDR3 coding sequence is TGTGCCAGCAGCGCCCTCGATGGAAACACCATATATTTT.

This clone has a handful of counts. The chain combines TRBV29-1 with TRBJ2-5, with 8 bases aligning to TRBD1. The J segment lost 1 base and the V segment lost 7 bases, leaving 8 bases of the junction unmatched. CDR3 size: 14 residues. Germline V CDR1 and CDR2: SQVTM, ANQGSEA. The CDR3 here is CSAKGQGFQETQYF. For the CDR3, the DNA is TGCAGCGCTAAAGGACAGGGTTTCCAAGAGACCCAGTACTTC.

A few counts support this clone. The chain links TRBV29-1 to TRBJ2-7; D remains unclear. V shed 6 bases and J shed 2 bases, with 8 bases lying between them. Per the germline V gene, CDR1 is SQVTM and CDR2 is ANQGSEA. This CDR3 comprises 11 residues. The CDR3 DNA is TGCAGCGTATCAGAAACCTACGAGCAGTACTTC. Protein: CSVSETYEQYF.

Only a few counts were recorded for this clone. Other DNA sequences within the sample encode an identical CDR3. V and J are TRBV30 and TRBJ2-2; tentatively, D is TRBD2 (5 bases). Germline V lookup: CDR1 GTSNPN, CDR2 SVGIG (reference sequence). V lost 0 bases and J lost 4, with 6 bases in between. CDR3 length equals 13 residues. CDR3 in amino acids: CAWSVRGTGELFF. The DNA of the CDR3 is TGTGCCTGGAGTGTACGGGGCACCGGGGAGCTGTTTTTT.

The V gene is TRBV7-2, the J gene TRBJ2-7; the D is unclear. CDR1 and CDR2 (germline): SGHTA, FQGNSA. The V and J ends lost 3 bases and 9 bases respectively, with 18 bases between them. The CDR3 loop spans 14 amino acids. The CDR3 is CASSFIRLPAGQYF. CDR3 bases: TGTGCCAGCAGCTTTATCCGACTTCCGGCTGGGCAGTACTTC. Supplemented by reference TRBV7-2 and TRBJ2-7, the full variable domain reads GAGVSQSPSNKVTEKGKDVELRCDPISGHTALYWYRQSLGQGLEFLIYFQGNSAPDKSGLPSDRFSAERTGGSVSTLTIQRTQQEDSAVYLCASSFIRLPAGQYFGPGTRLTVT.

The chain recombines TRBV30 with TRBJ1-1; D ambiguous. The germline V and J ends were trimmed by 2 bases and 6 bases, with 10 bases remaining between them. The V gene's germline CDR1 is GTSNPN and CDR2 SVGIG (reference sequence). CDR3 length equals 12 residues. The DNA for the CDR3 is TGTGCCTGGAGTCCCCACAGAGCTGAAGCTTTCTTT. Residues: CAWSPHRAEAFF.

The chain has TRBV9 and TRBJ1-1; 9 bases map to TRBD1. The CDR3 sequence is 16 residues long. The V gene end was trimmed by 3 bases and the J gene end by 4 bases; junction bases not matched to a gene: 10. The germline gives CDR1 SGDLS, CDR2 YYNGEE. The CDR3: CASSAGTGTLGTEAFF. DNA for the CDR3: TGTGCCAGCAGCGCCGGGACAGGGACACTAGGCACTGAAGCTTTCTTT.

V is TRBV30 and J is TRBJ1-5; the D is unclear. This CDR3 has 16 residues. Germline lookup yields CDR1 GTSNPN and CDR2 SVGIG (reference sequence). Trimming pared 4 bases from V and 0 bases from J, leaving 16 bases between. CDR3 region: CAWTPLNGYSNQPQHF. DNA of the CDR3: TGTGCCTGGACTCCTCTGAACGGATATAGCAATCAGCCCCAGCATTTT.

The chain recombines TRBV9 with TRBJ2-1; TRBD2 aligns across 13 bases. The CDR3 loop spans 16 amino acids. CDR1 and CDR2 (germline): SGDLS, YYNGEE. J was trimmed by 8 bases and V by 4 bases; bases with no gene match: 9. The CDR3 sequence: CASSPDRLAGGDEQFF. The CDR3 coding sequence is TGTGCCAGCAGCCCAGACCGACTAGCGGGGGGCGATGAGCAGTTCTTC.

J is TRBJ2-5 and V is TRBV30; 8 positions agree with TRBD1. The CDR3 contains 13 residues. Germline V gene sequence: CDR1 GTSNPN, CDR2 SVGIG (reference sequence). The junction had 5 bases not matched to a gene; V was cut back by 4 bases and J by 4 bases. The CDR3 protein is CAWTTGAGETQYF. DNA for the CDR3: TGTGCCTGGACGACAGGGGCGGGAGAGACCCAGTACTTC.

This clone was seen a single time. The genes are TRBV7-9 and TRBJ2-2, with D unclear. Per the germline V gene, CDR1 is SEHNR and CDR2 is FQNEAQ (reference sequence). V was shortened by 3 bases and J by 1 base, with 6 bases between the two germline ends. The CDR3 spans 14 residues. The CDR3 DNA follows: TGTGCCAGCAGCTTTTCAGGGAACACCGGGGAGCTGTTTTTT. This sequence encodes CASSFSGNTGELFF.

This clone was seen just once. CDR3: CASSPDTESYEQYF. Written as DNA, the CDR3 is TGTGCCAGCTCACCAGATACGGAGAGCTACGAGCAGTACTTC. The V call is TRBV18, the J call TRBJ2-7; D not resolved. The CDR3 sequence is 14 residues long. Looked up from germline, CDR1 is KGHSH and CDR2 is LQKENI. The V end was cut by 2 bases, the J end by 3 bases, with 11 bases between.

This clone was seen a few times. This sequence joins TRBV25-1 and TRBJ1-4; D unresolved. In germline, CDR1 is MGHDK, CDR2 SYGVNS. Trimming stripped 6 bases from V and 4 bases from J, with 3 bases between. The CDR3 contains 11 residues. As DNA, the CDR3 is TGTGCCAGCAGACTTAATGAAAAACTGTTTTTT. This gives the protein CASRLNEKLFF.

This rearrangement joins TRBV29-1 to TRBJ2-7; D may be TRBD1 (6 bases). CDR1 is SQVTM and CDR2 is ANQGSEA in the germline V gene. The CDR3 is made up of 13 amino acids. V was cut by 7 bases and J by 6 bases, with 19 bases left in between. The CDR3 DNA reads TGCAGCGCTCTCAGGGACATCGACGCCGAGCAGTACTTC. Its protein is CSALRDIDAEQYF.

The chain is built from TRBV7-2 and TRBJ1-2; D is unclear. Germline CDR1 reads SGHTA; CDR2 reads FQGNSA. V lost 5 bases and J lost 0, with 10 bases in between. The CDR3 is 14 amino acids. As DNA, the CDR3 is TGTGCCAGCAGCGGTGACACGGCTAACTATGGCTACACCTTC. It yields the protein CASSGDTANYGYTF.

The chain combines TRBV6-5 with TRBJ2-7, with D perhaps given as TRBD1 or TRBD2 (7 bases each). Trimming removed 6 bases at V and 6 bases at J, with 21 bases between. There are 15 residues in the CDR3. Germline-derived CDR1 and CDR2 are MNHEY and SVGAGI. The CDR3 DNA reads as TGTGCCAGCAGCCGGTCGACAGGGAGGGACGGCGAGCAGTACTTC. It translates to CASSRSTGRDGEQYF.

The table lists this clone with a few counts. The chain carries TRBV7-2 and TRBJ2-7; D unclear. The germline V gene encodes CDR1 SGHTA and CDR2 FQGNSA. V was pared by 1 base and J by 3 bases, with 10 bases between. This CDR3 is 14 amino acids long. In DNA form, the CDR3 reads TGTGCCAGCAGCTTAGGTCTAGATCTCTACGAGCAGTACTTC. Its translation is CASSLGLDLYEQYF.

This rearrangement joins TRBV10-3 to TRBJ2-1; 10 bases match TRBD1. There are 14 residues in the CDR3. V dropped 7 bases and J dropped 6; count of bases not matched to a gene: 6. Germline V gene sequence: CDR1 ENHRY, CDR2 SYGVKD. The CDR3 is CAIKTRTGGNEQFF. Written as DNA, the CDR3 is TGTGCCATCAAAACCCGGACAGGGGGCAATGAGCAGTTCTTC.

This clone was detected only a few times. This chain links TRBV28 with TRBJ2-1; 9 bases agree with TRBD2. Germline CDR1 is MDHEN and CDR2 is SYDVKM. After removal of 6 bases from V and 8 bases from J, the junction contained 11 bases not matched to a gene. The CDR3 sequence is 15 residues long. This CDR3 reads CASRASGRNVYEQFF. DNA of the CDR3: TGTGCCAGCAGGGCCAGCGGGAGGAATGTTTATGAGCAGTTCTTC. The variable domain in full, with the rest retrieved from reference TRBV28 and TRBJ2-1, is DVKVTQSSRYLVKRTGEKVFLECVQDMDHENMFWYRQDPGLGLRLIYFSYDVKMKEKGDIPEGYSVSREKKERFSLILESASTNQTSMYLCASRASGRNVYEQFFGPGTRLTVL.

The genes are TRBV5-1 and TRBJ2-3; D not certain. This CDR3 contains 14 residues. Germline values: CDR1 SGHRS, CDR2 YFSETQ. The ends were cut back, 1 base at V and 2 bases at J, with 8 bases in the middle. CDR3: CASSLSPYTDTQYF. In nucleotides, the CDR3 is TGCGCCAGCAGCTTGAGCCCCTACACAGATACGCAGTATTTT.